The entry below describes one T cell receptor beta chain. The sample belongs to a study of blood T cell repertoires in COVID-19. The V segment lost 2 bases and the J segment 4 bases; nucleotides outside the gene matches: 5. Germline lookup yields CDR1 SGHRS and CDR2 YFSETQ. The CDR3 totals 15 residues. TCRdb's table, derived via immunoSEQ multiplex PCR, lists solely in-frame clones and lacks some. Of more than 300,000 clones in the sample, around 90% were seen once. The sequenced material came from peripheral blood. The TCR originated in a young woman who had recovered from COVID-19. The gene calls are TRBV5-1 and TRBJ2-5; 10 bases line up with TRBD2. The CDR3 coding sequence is TGCGCCAGCAGCTTTAGTCTAGCGGGAGTAGAGACCCAGTACTTC. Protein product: CASSFSLAGVETQYF. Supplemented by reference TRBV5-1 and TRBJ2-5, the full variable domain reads KAGVTQTPRYLIKTRGQQVTLSCSPISGHRSVSWYQQTPGQGLQFLFEYFSETQRNKGNFPGRFSGRQFSNSRSEMNVSTLELGDSALYLCASSFSLAGVETQYFGPGTRLLVL.